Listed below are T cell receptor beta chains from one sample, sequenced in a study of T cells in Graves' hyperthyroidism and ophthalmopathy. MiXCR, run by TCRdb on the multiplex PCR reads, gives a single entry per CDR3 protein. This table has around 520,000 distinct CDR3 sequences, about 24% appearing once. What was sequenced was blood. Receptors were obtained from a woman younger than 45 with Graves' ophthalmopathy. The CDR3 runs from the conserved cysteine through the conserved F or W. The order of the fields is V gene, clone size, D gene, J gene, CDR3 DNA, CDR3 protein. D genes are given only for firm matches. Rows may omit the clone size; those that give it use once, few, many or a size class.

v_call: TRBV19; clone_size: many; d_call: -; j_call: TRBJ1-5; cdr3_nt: TGTGCCAGTAGTTACCAGAGAATAGGGCAGCCCCAGCATTTT; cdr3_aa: CASSYQRIGQPQHF
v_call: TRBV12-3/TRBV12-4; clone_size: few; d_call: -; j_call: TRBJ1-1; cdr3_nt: TGTGCCAGCATTTCGGGGGGGACTGAAGCTTTCTTT; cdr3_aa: CASISGGTEAFF
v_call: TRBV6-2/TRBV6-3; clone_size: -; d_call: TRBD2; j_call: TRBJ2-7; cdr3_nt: TGTGCCAGCAGTCCGGGACTAGAGGCGTCCGAGCAGTACTTC; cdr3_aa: CASSPGLEASEQYF
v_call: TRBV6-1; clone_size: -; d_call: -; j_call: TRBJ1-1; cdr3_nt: TGTGCCAGCACCGAAGGGGGAGCTGGCACTGAAGCTTTCTTT; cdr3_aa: CASTEGGAGTEAFF
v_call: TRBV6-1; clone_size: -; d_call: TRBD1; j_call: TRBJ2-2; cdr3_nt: TGTGCCAGTTTGGGACAGGGGTTTATGTCCGGGGAGCTGTTTTTT; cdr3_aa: CASLGQGFMSGELFF
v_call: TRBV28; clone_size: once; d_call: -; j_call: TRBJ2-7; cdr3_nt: TGTGCCAGCCGATCTAGTGAGGTCGGCTACGAGCAGTACTTC; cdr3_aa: CASRSSEVGYEQYF
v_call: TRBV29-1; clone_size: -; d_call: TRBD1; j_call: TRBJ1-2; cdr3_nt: TGCAGCGCCATCGACAGGGGGAACTATGGCTACACCTTC; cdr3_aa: CSAIDRGNYGYTF
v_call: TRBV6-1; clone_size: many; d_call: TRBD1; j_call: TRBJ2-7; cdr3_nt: TGTGCCAGCAGCGGAACAGGGGGAACCTACGAGCAGTACTTC; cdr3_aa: CASSGTGGTYEQYF
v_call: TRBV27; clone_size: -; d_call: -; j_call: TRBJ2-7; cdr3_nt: TGTGCCAGCAGTAGTAGGGTATGGGACGAGCAGTACTTC; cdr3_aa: CASSSRVWDEQYF
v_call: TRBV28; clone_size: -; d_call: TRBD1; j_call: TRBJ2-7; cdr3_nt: TGCGCCAGCACCCAGGACAGGACCTACGAGCAGTACTTC; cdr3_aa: CASTQDRTYEQYF
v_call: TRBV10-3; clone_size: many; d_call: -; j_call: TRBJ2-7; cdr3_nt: TGTGCCATCAGTGACCAACGGTGGGAAGAACGAAACTCCTACGAGCAGTACTTC; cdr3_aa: CAISDQRWEERNSYEQYF
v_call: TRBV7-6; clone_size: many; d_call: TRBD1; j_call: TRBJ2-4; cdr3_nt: TGTGCCAGCAGTCTGGACAGGACGCAAAACATTCAGTACTTC; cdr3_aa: CASSLDRTQNIQYF
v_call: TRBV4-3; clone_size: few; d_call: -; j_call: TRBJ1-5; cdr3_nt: TGCGCCAGCAGCCAAGATGGAGGTTCCCATCAGCCCCAGCATTTT; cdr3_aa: CASSQDGGSHQPQHF
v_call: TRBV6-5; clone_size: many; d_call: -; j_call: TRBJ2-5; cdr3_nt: TGTGCCAGCACCCCGTCGTTTGGCTTGGAGACCCAGTACTTC; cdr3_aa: CASTPSFGLETQYF
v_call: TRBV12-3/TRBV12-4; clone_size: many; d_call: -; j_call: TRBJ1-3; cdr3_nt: TGTGCCAGCAGTTTCGACAGGTTCCTGGGAAACACCATATATTTT; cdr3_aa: CASSFDRFLGNTIYF
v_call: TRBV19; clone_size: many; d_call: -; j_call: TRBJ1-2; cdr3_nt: TGTGCCAGTACCAAGTCGGTCAGCTACTATGGCTACACCTTC; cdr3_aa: CASTKSVSYYGYTF
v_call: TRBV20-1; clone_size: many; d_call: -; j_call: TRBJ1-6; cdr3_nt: TGCAGTGCTAGTAGGGGCGCACTTGATTCACCCCTCCACTTT; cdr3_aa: CSASRGALDSPLHF
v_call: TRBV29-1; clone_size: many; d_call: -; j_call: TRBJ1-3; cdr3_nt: TGCAGCGTCCACCACGGGGGAAGTTCTGGAAACACCATATATTTT; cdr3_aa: CSVHHGGSSGNTIYF
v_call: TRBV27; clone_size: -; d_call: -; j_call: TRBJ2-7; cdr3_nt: TGTGCCAGCAGTTTTTCTTGGGGTAGCTCCTACGAGCAGTACTTC; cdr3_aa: CASSFSWGSSYEQYF
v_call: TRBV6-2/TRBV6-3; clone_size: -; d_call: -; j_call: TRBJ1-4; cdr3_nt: TGTGCCAGCTACGGACCGGGGACCAAGAATGAAAAACTGTTTTTT; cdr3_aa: CASYGPGTKNEKLFF
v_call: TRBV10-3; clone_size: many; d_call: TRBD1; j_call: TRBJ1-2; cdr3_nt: TGTGCCACCGGACAGGGAGGGAACTATGGCTACACCTTC; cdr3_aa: CATGQGGNYGYTF
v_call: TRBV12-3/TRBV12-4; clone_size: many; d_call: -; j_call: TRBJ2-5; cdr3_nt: TGTGCCAGCTCGTTGAGGTTAGCGGCGGAGACCCAGTACTTC; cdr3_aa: CASSLRLAAETQYF
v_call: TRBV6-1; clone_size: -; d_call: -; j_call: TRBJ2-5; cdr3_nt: TGTGCCAGCAGAGACGGGGAGGAAGAGACCCAGTACTTC; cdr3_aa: CASRDGEEETQYF
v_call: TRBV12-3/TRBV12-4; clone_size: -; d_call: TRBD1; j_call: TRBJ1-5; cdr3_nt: TGTGCCAGCAGTACCACAGGGACAGATCAGCCCCAGCATTTT; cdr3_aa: CASSTTGTDQPQHF
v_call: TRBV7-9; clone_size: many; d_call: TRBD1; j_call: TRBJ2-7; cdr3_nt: TGTGCCAGCAGCTCCGGGACAGGGGCCCACGAGCAGTACTTC; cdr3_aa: CASSSGTGAHEQYF
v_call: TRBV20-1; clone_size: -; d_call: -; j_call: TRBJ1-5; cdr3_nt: TGCAGTGCCCGTGGGGCTAGCAATCAGCCCCAGCATTTT; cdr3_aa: CSARGASNQPQHF
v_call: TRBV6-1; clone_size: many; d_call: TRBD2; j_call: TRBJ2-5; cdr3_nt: TGTGCCAGCAGTGATGGTTGGACTAGCGGGCAAGAGACCCAGTACTTC; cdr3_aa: CASSDGWTSGQETQYF
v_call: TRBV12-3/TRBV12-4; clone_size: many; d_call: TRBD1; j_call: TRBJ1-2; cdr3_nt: TGTGCCAGCAACCCGCAGGGGGTGTTGGGTGGCTACACCTTC; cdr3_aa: CASNPQGVLGGYTF
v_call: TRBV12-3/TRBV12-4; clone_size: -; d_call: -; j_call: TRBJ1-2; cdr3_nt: TGTGCCAGCAGTCAAATTCCCAGGGATGGCTACACCTTC; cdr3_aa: CASSQIPRDGYTF